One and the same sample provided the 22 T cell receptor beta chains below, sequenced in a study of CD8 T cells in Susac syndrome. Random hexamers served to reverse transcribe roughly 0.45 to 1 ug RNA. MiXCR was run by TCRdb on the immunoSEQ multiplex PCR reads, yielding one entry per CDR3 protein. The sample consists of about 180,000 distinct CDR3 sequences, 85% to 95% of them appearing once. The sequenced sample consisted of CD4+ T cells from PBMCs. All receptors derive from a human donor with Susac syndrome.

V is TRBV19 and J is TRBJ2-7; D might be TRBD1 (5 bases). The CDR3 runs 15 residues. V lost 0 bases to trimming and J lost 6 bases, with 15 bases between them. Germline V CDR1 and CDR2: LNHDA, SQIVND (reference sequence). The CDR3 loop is CASSIDRTPRGEQYF. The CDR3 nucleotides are TGTGCCAGTAGTATAGATCGGACACCAAGAGGCGAGCAGTACTTC.

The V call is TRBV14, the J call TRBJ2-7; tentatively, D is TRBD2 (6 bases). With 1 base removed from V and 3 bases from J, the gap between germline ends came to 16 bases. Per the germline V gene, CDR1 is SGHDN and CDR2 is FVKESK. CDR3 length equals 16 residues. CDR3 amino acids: CASSQGAVGGIYEQYF. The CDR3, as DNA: TGTGCCAGCAGCCAAGGAGCAGTTGGAGGGATCTACGAGCAGTACTTC.

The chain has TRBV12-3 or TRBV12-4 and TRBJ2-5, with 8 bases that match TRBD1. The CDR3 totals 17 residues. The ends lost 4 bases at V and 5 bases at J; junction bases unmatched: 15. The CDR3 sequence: CASSSFFPGQGGETQYF. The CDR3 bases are TGTGCCAGCAGTTCCTTCTTCCCCGGACAGGGTGGGGAGACCCAGTACTTC.

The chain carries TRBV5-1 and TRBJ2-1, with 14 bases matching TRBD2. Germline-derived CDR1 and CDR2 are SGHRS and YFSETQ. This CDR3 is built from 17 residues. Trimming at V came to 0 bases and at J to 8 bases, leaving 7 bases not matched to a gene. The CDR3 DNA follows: TGCGCCAGCAGCTTGGTAAGACTAGCGGGGGGGCTTGATGAGCAGTTCTTC. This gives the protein CASSLVRLAGGLDEQFF.

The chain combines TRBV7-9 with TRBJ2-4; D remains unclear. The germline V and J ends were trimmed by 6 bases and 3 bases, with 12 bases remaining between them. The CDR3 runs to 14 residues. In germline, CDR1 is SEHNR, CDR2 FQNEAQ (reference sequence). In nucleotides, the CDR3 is TGTGCCAGCAGTTCCGGAGTAGGCAAAAACATTCAGTACTTC. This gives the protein CASSSGVGKNIQYF.

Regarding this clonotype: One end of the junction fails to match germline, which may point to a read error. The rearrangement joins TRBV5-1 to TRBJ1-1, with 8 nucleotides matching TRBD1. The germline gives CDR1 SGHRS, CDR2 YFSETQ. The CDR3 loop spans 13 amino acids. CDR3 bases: TGTGCCAGCAGCTCTACAGGGGGCACTGAAGCTTTCTTT. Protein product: CASSSTGGTEAFF.

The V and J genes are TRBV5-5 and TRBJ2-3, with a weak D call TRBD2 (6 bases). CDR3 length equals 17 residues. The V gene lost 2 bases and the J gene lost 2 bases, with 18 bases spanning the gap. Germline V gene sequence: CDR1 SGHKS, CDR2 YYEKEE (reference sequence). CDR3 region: CASSFGVGSTVTDTQYF. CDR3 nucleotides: TGTGCCAGCAGCTTTGGCGTCGGGAGTACAGTCACAGATACGCAGTATTTT.

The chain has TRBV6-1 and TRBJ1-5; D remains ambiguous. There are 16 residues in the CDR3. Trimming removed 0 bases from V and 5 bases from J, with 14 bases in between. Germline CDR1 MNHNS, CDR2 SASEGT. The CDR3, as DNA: TGTGCCAGCAGTGAAGCGCCTGGGTCCCCCCATCAGCCCCAGCATTTT. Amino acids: CASSEAPGSPHQPQHF.

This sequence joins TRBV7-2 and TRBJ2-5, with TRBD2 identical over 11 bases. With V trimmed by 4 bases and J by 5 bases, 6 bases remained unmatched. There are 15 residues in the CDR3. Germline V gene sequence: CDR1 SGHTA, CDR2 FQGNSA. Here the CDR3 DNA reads TGTGCCAGCAGCTCCCGGACTAGCGGGTGGGAGACCCAGTACTTC. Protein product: CASSSRTSGWETQYF.

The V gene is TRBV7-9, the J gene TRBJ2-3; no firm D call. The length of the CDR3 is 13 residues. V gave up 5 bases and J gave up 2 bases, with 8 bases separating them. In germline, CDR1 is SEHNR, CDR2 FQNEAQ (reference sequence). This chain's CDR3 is CASSPSYTDTQYF. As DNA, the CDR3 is TGTGCCAGCAGCCCGTCTTACACAGATACGCAGTATTTT.

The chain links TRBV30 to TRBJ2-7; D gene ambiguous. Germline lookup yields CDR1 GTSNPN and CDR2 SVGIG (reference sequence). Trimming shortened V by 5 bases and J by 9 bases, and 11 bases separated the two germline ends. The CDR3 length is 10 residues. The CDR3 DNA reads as TGTGCCTGGGGACCAGTAGGGCAGTACTTC. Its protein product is CAWGPVGQYF.

The CDR3 DNA reads TGTGCCAGCAGTAGGGTCTTCACAGATACGCAGTATTTT. Translating it yields CASSRVFTDTQYF. The J gene is TRBJ2-3, the V gene TRBV9; D is unresolved. V lost 5 bases and J 2 bases, leaving 9 bases between the germline ends. CDR3 length equals 13 residues. Germline V lookup: CDR1 SGDLS, CDR2 YYNGEE.

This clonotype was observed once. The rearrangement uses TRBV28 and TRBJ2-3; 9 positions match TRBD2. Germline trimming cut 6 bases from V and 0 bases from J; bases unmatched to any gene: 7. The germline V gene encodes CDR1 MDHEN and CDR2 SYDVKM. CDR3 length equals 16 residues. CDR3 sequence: CASRISGGASTDTQYF. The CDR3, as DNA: TGTGCCAGCAGGATTAGCGGGGGAGCAAGCACAGATACGCAGTATTTT.

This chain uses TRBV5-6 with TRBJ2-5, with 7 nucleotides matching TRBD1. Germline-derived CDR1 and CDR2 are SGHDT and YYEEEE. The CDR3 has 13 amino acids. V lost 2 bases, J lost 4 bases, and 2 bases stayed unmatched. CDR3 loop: CASSFDRAETQYF. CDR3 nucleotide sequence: TGTGCCAGCAGCTTCGACAGGGCAGAGACCCAGTACTTC.

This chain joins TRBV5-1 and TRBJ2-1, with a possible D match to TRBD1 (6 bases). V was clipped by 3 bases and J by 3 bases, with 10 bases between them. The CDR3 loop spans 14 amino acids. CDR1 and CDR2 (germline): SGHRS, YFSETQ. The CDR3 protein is CASSSRTVYNEQFF. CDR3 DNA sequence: TGCGCCAGCAGCTCCCGGACAGTCTACAATGAGCAGTTCTTC.

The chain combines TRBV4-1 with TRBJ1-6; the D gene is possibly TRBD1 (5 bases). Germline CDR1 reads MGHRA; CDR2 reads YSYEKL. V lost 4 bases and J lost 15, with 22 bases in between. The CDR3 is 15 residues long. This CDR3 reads CASSLEGRQANLLHF. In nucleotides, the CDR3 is TGCGCCAGCAGCCTGGAGGGGCGACAAGCTAATCTCCTCCACTTT.

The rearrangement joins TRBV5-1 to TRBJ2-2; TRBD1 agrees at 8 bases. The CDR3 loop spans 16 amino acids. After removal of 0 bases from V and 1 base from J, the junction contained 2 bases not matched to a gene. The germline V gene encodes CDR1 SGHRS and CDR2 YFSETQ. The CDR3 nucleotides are TGCGCCAGCAGCTTGGACGGGACAGGGAACACCGGGGAGCTGTTTTTT. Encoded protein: CASSLDGTGNTGELFF.

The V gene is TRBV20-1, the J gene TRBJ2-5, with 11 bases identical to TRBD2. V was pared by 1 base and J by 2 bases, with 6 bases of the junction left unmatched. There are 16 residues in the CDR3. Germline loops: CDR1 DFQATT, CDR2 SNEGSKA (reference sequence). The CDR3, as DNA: TGCAGTGCTAGAGGCCTAGCGGGGGGTCCTCAAGAGACCCAGTACTTC. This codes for CSARGLAGGPQETQYF.

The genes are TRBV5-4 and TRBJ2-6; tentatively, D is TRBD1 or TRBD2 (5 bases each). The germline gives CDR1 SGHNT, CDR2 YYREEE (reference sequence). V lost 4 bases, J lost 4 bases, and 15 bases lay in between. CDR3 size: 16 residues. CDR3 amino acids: CASSPPTGAGANVLTF. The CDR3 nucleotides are TGTGCCAGCAGCCCCCCCACCGGGGCCGGGGCCAACGTCCTGACTTTC.

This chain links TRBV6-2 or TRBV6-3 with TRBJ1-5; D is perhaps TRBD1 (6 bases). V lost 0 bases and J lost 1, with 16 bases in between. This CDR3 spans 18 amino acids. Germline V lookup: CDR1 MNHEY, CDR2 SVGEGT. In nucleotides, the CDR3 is TGTGCCAGCAGTTACTCAGCTCGGTTTGGGGGCAGCAATCAGCCCCAGCATTTT. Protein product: CASSYSARFGGSNQPQHF.

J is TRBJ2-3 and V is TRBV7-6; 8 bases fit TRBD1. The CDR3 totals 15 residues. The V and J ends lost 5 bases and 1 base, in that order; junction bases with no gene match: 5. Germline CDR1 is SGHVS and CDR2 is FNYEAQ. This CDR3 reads CASSDRGPGTDTQYF. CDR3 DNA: TGTGCCAGCAGCGACAGGGGCCCCGGCACAGATACGCAGTATTTT.

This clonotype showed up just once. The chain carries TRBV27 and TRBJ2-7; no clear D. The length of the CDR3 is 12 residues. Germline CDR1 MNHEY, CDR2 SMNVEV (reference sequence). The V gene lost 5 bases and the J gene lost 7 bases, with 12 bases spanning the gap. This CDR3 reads CASSGLGMEQYF. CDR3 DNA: TGTGCCAGCAGTGGGCTTGGTATGGAGCAGTACTTC.